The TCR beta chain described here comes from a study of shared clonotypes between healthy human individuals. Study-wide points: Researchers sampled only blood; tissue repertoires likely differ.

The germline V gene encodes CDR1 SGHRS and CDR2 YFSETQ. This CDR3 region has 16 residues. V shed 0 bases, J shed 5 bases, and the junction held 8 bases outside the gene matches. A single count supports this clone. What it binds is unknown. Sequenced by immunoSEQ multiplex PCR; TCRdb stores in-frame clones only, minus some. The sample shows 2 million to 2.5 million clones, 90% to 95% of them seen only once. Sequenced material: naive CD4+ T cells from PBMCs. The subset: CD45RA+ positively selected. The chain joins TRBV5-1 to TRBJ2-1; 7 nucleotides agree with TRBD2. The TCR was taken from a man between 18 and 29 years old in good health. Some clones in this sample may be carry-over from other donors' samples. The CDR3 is CASSLGVASGDNEQFF. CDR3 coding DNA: TGCGCCAGCAGCTTGGGGGTGGCTAGCGGAGACAATGAGCAGTTCTTC.